The TCR beta chain under discussion was sequenced for a study of molecular identifiers for immune sequencing clone quantification. In the study overall: Naive CD8 cell RNA, from around 20,000 or 100,000 cells, was split five ways in replicates, with four sequenced.

Study-level points and caveats: A single cell's spiked Jurkat TCR RNA was reportedly detectable among fewer than 1.1 million naive cells. Clones above 20 RNA copies held over 98% of effector molecules, under 1% in naive cells.

Trimming removed 5 bases from V and 5 bases from J, with 13 bases in between. The CDR3 is 13 amino acids. Germline-derived CDR1 and CDR2 are MGHDK and SYGVNS. Sorting captured naive CD8 T cells as CD8+CD4-CCR7+CD45RA+. TCRdb analysed the PCR reads with MiXCR anew, one entry per CDR3 protein. Of 400,000 to 600,000 distinct CDR3 sequences in the sample, 25% were seen once. This clonotype was detected a few times. Its antigen remains unknown. The sequence came from a human donor in good health. Some libraries in this study had Jurkat cell RNA spiked in. V gene TRBV25-1 combines with J gene TRBJ2-7; no firm D call. Sequences were obtained from naive CD8+ T cells from blood, with Jurkat cell RNA spiked in. Documented subset: FACS-sorted CD8+CD4-CCR7+CD45RA+ naive T cells. DNA for the CDR3: TGTGCCAGCAGTTCCCAGACCCTGAACGAGCAGTACTTC. It yields the protein CASSSQTLNEQYF.